The 13 T cell receptor beta chains given below trace back to one sample, sequenced in a study of T cell responses to AZD1222 COVID-19 vaccine. Clones were sequenced by immunoSEQ multiplex PCR, and TCRdb holds only the in-frame ones, with some missing. The repertoire holds over 150,000 clones, with about 90% as singletons. Here the sequenced sample was peripheral blood, taken on day 0 of MenACWY control vaccination. These receptor sequences come from an adult in good health.

This chain joins TRBV24-1 and TRBJ2-7; no reliable D call. Germline-derived CDR1 and CDR2 are KGHDR and SFDVKD. With 7 bases removed from V and 0 bases from J, the gap between germline ends came to 9 bases. The CDR3 sequence is 13 residues long. CDR3 bases: TGTGCCACCAGCCGTGGTAGCTCCTACGAGCAGTACTTC. Its translation: CATSRGSSYEQYF.

The chain joins TRBV6-5 to TRBJ1-2; tentative D call: TRBD1 (6 bases). The CDR3 length is 13 residues. Trimming took off 6 bases at V and 3 bases at J, with 11 bases between the two ends. Germline CDR1 reads MNHEY; CDR2 reads SVGAGI. CDR3 in amino acids: CASRADRDYGYTF. DNA for the CDR3: TGTGCCAGCAGGGCGGACAGAGACTATGGCTACACCTTC.

This clone is a singleton in its sample. The chain uses TRBV5-4 and TRBJ1-6; a weak D match, TRBD1 (5 bases). Between the trimmed V and J ends, which lost 0 bases and 6 bases, there was a span of 16 bases. The CDR3 is made up of 17 amino acids. Germline CDR1 SGHNT, CDR2 YYREEE (reference sequence). Written as DNA, the CDR3 is TGTGCCAGCAGCTTGGGTGGTTCAGGACAACTTAATTCACCCCTCCACTTT. Its protein product is CASSLGGSGQLNSPLHF.

This clone appeared a few times. J is TRBJ1-5 and V is TRBV7-5; the table calls TRBD1, which could not be checked here. TRBV7-5 is designated a pseudogene. The CDR3 totals 17 residues. The CDR3 sequence is CVRSPGQGTRKDQPQHF. The CDR3 DNA follows: TGTGTCAGAAGCCCGGGACAGGGCACGAGGAAAGATCAGCCCCAGCATTTT.

The chain carries TRBV18 and TRBJ2-7; D ambiguous. V gave up 0 bases and J gave up 3 bases, with 9 bases separating them. The CDR3 runs to 14 residues. CDR1 is KGHSH and CDR2 is LQKENI in the germline V gene. CDR3 loop: CASSPPDRYYEQYF. CDR3 nucleotides: TGTGCCAGCTCACCACCGGACCGATACTACGAGCAGTACTTC.

V usage is TRBV28 and J usage is TRBJ2-7, with 9 bases that match TRBD2. This CDR3 spans 16 amino acids. The J segment lost 4 bases and the V segment lost 2 bases, leaving 9 bases of the junction unmatched. Germline V gene data show CDR1 as MDHEN and CDR2 as SYDVKM. DNA for the CDR3: TGTGCCAGCAGTTTAAAAGCGGCTAGCGGGATTTACGAGCAGTACTTC. Its translation: CASSLKAASGIYEQYF.

This clone has a handful of counts. This rearrangement joins TRBV9 to TRBJ2-2; no firm D call. CDR1 is SGDLS and CDR2 is YYNGEE in the germline V gene. V lost 0 bases and J 0 bases, leaving 3 bases between the germline ends. The CDR3 covers 14 residues. The CDR3 DNA follows: TGTGCCAGCAGCGTAGACGCGAACACCGGGGAGCTGTTTTTT. Its translation is CASSVDANTGELFF.

This clone was seen only once. J is TRBJ1-1 and V is TRBV29-1, with 10 bases matching TRBD1. Germline lookup yields CDR1 SQVTM and CDR2 ANQGSEA. The CDR3 is 18 amino acids. Germline trimming cut 6 bases from V and 6 bases from J; bases unmatched to any gene: 22. CDR3 nucleotides: TGCAGCGTCCTAAGGTCCCGAATCGACAGGGGGCGCATGGCTGAAGCTTTCTTT. Protein: CSVLRSRIDRGRMAEAFF.

Worth noting for this clone: This specimen includes other DNA sequences encoding the same CDR3. The CDR3 sequence: CASSLAGNTIYF. In DNA, the CDR3 is TGTGCCAGCAGCTTAGCCGGAAACACCATATATTTT. The rearrangement links TRBV7-9 to TRBJ1-3; D remains ambiguous. The CDR3 has 12 amino acids. Trimming pared 0 bases from V and 4 bases from J, leaving 1 base between. CDR1 is SEHNR and CDR2 is FQNEAQ in the germline V gene (reference sequence).

This clone has more than one count but fewer than ten. V is TRBV19 and J is TRBJ1-3; the D is unclear. CDR3 length: 16 amino acids. The V and J ends lost 3 bases and 4 bases respectively, with 16 bases between them. Germline V CDR1 and CDR2: LNHDA, SQIVND (reference sequence). CDR3 nucleotide sequence: TGTGCCAGTAGTATTTCCCTCGCAGGAAGGGGAAACACCATATATTTT. Protein product: CASSISLAGRGNTIYF.

This chain connects TRBV5-1 to TRBJ2-3, with D perhaps matching TRBD2 (6 bases). V lost 4 bases and J 1 base, leaving 13 bases between the germline ends. The germline gives CDR1 SGHRS, CDR2 YFSETQ. This CDR3 comprises 15 residues. CDR3 sequence: CASSTRGLGTDTQYF. In DNA form, the CDR3 reads TGCGCCAGCAGCACGCGGGGACTGGGCACAGATACGCAGTATTTT.

This clone was counted a few times. The rearrangement links TRBV12-5 to TRBJ2-7; 8 bases are a match to TRBD2. V shed 6 bases and J 5 bases; nucleotides not matched to a gene: 12. CDR1 LGHNT and CDR2 FRNRAP come from the germline V gene. CDR3 length equals 15 residues. As DNA, the CDR3 is TGTGCTAGTGGGGATCCGGGACTAGTCGTTGACGAGCAGTACTTC. Translated, it gives CASGDPGLVVDEQYF.

The J gene is TRBJ1-3, the V gene TRBV6-2 or TRBV6-3, with a weak D call TRBD1 (5 bases). Germline-derived CDR1 and CDR2 are MNHEY and SVGEGT. With 5 bases removed from V and 0 bases from J, the gap between germline ends came to 11 bases. CDR3 length equals 15 residues. CDR3 DNA sequence: TGTGCCAGCAGTACTGGACACCTCTCTGGAAACACCATATATTTT. Protein product: CASSTGHLSGNTIYF.